The 5 T cell receptor beta chains listed next were all sequenced from one sample in a study of identical twins. TCRdb re-called the 5' RACE reads through MiXCR, storing one row per CDR3 protein. The table has fewer than 250,000 distinct CDR3 sequences, roughly 7.5% seen once; the top ten hold around 5.4%. Another study also made use of these data, one on yellow fever vaccine responses in identical twins.

The sample taken for sequencing was CD8+ T cells sorted from blood. The receptors were gathered from a woman aged 18-35 years in good health.

V is TRBV10-3 and J is TRBJ2-1, with D hard to call. CDR3 length: 12 residues. Germline CDR1 ENHRY, CDR2 SYGVKD. Trimming took 8 bases from V and 3 from J, leaving 8 bases between them. The CDR3 loop reads CAIAIGYNEQFF. The CDR3 DNA follows: TGTGCCATCGCCATCGGCTACAATGAGCAGTTCTTC.

The V and J genes are TRBV20-1 and TRBJ2-7; D might be TRBD2 (5 bases). The CDR3 runs 13 residues. CDR1 and CDR2 (germline): DFQATT, SNEGSKA (reference sequence). Trimming took 5 bases from V and 1 from J, leaving 12 bases between them. This chain's CDR3 is CSALGGESYEQYF. CDR3 coding DNA: TGCAGTGCTCTAGGAGGAGAATCCTACGAGCAGTACTTC.

The chain combines TRBV29-1 with TRBJ2-7; TRBD1 matches at 9 bases. Germline CDR1 SQVTM, CDR2 ANQGSEA. Trimming took 5 bases from V and 4 from J; bases not matched to a gene: 6. The CDR3 consists of 13 residues. The CDR3 spells CSVLPGTGYEQYF. The CDR3 DNA is TGCAGCGTTCTTCCCGGGACAGGGTACGAGCAGTACTTC.

The sample holds many counts of this clonotype. The V and J genes are TRBV24-1 and TRBJ2-1, with TRBD1 matching 8 bases. Trimming cost V 1 base and J 6 bases; bases outside gene matches: 1. This CDR3 is built from 14 residues. From germline, CDR1 is KGHDR and CDR2 SFDVKD. The CDR3 reads CATSDFTGGNEQFF. CDR3 nucleotides: TGTGCCACCAGTGATTTCACAGGGGGCAATGAGCAGTTCTTC.

This chain links TRBV20-1 with TRBJ2-2, with 11 bases lining up with TRBD2. Per the germline V gene, CDR1 is DFQATT and CDR2 is SNEGSKA (reference sequence). V was clipped by 1 base and J by 1 base; unmatched bases: 5. This CDR3 comprises 17 residues. The CDR3 here is CSARALGLAVNTGELFF. As DNA, the CDR3 is TGCAGTGCTAGAGCACTGGGACTAGCGGTGAACACCGGGGAGCTGTTTTTT.